A selection of T cell receptor beta chains follows, all from one sample in a study of T cell changes during pregnancy in multiple sclerosis. TCRdb's copy holds only in-frame clones and misses some; the assay was immunoSEQ multiplex PCR. This table holds almost 50,000 clones, roughly 94% found once. Sequenced here: CD4+ T cells from peripheral blood mononuclear cells, sampled in the third trimester of pregnancy. The origin of the receptors is a female donor with multiple sclerosis, enrolled in a pregnancy study. Both conserved end residues are part of each CDR3. Each record gives: J gene, CDR3 length, clone size, D gene, V gene, CDR3 protein, CDR3 DNA. The D gene is left open where the match is weak. Where a row states a size, it is once, few, many or the class of an expanded clone; other rows omit it.

TRBJ2-7 13 NA NA TRBV2 CASSSRLSYEQYF TGTGCCAGCAGTTCCCGTTTGAGCTACGAGCAGTACTTC
TRBJ2-1 16 NA TRBD2 TRBV7-2 CASNPWTSGRLNEQFF TGTGCCAGCAACCCGTGGACTAGCGGGAGGTTGAATGAGCAGTTCTTC
TRBJ1-5 15 NA NA TRBV19 CASSTDRLSDQPQHF TGTGCCAGTAGTACAGACAGGCTATCTGATCAGCCCCAGCATTTT
TRBJ2-3 15 NA NA TRBV6-5 CASSYFGDMTDTQYF TGTGCCAGCAGTTACTTCGGAGATATGACAGATACGCAGTATTTT
TRBJ1-1 16 once NA TRBV1 CTSSQPREEGDTEAFF TGCACCAGCAGTCAACCACGGGAAGAAGGTGACACTGAAGCTTTCTTT
TRBJ2-5 15 NA TRBD2 TRBV15 CATSRGGRGGETQYF TGTGCCACCAGCAGAGGGGGGAGGGGTGGCGAGACCCAGTACTTC
TRBJ2-3 13 NA TRBD1 TRBV6-1 CASSSDRGDTQYF TGTGCCAGCAGTTCTGACAGGGGCGATACGCAGTATTTT
TRBJ1-5 15 NA TRBD1 TRBV4-1 CASSQGGTVNQPQHF TGCGCCAGCAGCCAAGGGGGGACAGTGAATCAGCCCCAGCATTTT
TRBJ1-2 14 NA NA TRBV10-3 CAISEASGDYGYTF TGTGCCATCAGTGAGGCCAGTGGAGACTATGGCTACACCTTC
TRBJ1-3 17 NA NA TRBV19 CASSMPTASLSGNTIYF TGTGCCAGTAGTATGCCGACAGCGAGCCTCTCTGGAAACACCATATATTTT
TRBJ2-1 15 NA NA TRBV27 CASSPLGRTNNEQFF TGTGCCAGCAGTCCCCTAGGGAGGACCAACAATGAGCAGTTCTTC
TRBJ1-1 14 NA NA TRBV5-4 CASSWFGGTTEAFF TGTGCCAGCAGCTGGTTCGGGGGGACGACTGAAGCTTTCTTT
TRBJ1-2 14 NA NA TRBV6-5 CASSYLGAGNGYTF TGTGCCAGCAGCTACCTAGGGGCAGGGAATGGCTACACCTTC
TRBJ2-2 15 NA NA TRBV7-8 CASSSRDFLYGELFF TGTGCCAGCAGCTCCCGGGACTTCCTTTACGGGGAGCTGTTTTTT
TRBJ2-7 15 NA NA TRBV2 CASREGTLSSYEQYF TGTGCCAGCAGAGAGGGGACACTAAGCTCCTACGAGCAGTACTTC
TRBJ2-4 22 NA TRBD2 TRBV10-3 CAISASRILAGAVVLAKNIQYF TGTGCCATCAGTGCGTCAAGAATACTAGCGGGAGCGGTAGTTCTAGCCAAAAACATTCAGTACTTC
TRBJ1-1 13 NA TRBD1 TRBV18 CASSPGTGGKAFF TGTGCCAGCTCACCAGGGACAGGGGGCAAAGCTTTCTTT
TRBJ2-2 16 NA TRBD2 TRBV9 CASSVEGGSVAGELFF TGTGCCAGCAGCGTAGAAGGCGGGAGTGTCGCCGGGGAGCTGTTTTTT
TRBJ1-2 13 NA NA TRBV14 CASSQVGNYGYTF TGTGCCAGCAGCCAAGTCGGGAACTATGGCTACACCTTC
TRBJ2-6 15 NA NA TRBV7-8 CASSLGQSGANVLTF TGTGCCAGCAGCTTAGGGCAGTCTGGGGCCAACGTCCTGACTTTC
TRBJ2-7 15 NA TRBD1 TRBV11-3 CASSLPQGLSYEQYF TGTGCCAGCAGCTTACCACAGGGGCTATCCTACGAGCAGTACTTC
TRBJ1-1 16 NA TRBD1 TRBV5-4 CASSKYGTDMNTEAFF TGTGCCAGCAGCAAATACGGGACAGACATGAACACTGAAGCTTTCTTT
TRBJ1-1 15 NA TRBD1 TRBV18 CASSPGQGLNTEAFF TGTGCCAGCTCACCGGGACAGGGCTTGAACACTGAAGCTTTCTTT
TRBJ1-2 16 NA TRBD1 TRBV19 CASSLGGQGASYGYTF TGTGCCAGTAGTTTAGGAGGACAGGGGGCGTCCTATGGCTACACCTTC
TRBJ2-2 15 NA NA TRBV5-1 CASSLEGLQHGELFF TGCGCCAGCAGCTTGGAGGGACTCCAGCACGGGGAGCTGTTTTTT
TRBJ1-1 14 NA NA TRBV19 CASSIDRRDGEAFF TGTGCCAGTAGTATAGATCGCAGGGATGGAGAAGCTTTCTTT
TRBJ1-5 15 NA NA TRBV27 CASSLSGGRNQPQHF TGTGCCAGCAGTTTATCGGGGGGGAGGAATCAGCCCCAGCATTTT
TRBJ1-6 14 NA NA TRBV6-5 CASSKQLTGSPLHF TGTGCCAGCAGTAAACAGCTCACTGGATCACCCCTCCACTTT
TRBJ1-2 14 NA NA TRBV5-6 CASSLARGSDGYTF TGTGCCAGCAGCTTGGCGCGGGGGTCGGATGGCTACACCTTC
TRBJ2-3 15 NA NA TRBV2 CASSPNLASRGTQYF TGTGCCAGCAGTCCCAATCTAGCCAGCCGAGGAACGCAGTATTTT
TRBJ1-2 13 once TRBD1 TRBV14 CASSQYAGGGYTF TGTGCCAGCAGCCAATATGCAGGGGGTGGCTACACCTTC
TRBJ2-2 12 NA NA TRBV5-4 CASSPVTGELFF TGTGCCAGCAGCCCGGTCACCGGGGAGCTGTTTTTT
TRBJ1-5 14 once TRBD1 TRBV5-1 CASSEGASNQPQHF TGCGCCAGCTCGGAGGGGGCGAGCAATCAGCCCCAGCATTTT
TRBJ2-7 13 NA TRBD1 TRBV10-3 CAIRKDRVYEQYF TGTGCCATCAGAAAGGACAGGGTCTACGAGCAGTACTTC
TRBJ2-5 14 NA TRBD1 TRBV6-6 CASSKAGGWETQYF TGTGCCAGCAGTAAGGCAGGGGGCTGGGAGACCCAGTACTTC
TRBJ2-3 14 NA NA TRBV7-6 CASSLSRDTDTQYF TGTGCCAGCAGCTTATCTCGAGACACAGATACGCAGTATTTT
TRBJ1-5 14 NA NA TRBV30 CAWGSYRGNQPQHF TGTGCCTGGGGATCCTACAGGGGCAATCAGCCCCAGCATTTT
TRBJ2-5 13 NA TRBD1 TRBV5-4 CASSWDRAETQYF TGTGCCAGCAGCTGGGACAGGGCGGAGACCCAGTACTTC
TRBJ2-5 15 NA NA TRBV5-8 CASSLEQGPWETQYF TGTGCCAGCAGCTTGGAACAGGGACCCTGGGAGACCCAGTACTTC
TRBJ1-2 15 NA TRBD1 TRBV5-6 CASSLAQGEGYGYTF TGTGCCAGCAGCTTGGCCCAGGGGGAAGGCTATGGCTACACCTTC
TRBJ2-7 15 NA NA TRBV28 CATTRGQINLYEQYF TGTGCCACCACCCGAGGACAGATAAACCTCTACGAGCAGTACTTC
TRBJ2-2 17 NA TRBD2 TRBV11-2 CASSTGLAGGPTGELFF TGTGCCAGCAGCACGGGACTAGCGGGAGGCCCCACCGGGGAGCTGTTTTTT